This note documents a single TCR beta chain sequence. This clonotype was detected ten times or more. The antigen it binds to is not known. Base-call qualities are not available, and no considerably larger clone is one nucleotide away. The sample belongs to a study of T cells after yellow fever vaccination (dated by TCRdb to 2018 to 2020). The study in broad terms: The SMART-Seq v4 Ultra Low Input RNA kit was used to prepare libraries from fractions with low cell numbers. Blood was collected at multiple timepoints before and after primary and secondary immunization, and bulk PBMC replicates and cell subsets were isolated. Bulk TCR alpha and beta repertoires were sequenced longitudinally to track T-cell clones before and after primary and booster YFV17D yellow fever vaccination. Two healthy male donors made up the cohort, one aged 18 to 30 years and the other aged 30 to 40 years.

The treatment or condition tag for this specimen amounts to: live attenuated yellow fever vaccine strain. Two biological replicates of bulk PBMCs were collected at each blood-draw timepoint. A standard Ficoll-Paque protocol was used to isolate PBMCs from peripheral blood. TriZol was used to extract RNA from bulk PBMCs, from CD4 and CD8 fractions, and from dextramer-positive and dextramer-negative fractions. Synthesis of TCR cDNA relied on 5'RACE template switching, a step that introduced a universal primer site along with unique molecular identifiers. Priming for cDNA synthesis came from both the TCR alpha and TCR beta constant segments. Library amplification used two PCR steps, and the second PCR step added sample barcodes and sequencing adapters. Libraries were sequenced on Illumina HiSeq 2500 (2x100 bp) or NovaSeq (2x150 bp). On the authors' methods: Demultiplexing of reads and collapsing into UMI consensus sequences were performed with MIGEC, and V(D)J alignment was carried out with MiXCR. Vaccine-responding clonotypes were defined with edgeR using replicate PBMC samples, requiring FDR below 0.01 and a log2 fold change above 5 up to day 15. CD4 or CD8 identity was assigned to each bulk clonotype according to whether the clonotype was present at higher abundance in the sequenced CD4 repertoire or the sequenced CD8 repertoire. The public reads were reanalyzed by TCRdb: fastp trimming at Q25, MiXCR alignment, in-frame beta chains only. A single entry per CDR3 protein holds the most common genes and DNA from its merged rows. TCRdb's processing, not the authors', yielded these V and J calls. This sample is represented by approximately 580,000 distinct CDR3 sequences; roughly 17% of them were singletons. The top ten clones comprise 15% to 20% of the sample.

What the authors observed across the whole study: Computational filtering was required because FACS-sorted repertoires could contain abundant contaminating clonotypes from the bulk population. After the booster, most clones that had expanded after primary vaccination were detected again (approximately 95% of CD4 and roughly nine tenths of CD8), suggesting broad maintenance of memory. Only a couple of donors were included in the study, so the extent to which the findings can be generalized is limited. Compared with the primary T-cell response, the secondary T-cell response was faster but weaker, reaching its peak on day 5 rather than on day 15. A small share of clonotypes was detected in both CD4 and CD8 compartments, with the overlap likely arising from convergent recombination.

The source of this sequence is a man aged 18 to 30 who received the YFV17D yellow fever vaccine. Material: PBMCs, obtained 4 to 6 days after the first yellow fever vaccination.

The CDR3 in this case is CASSEDRGSYEQYF. The nucleotide sequence reads as follows: TGTGCCAGCAGTGAAGACAGGGGCTCCTACGAGCAGTACTTC. The chain couples TRBV25-1 to TRBJ2-7; 8 bases in between match TRBD1. V loses 2 bases at its end and J loses 0 bases; junction bases beyond the gene matches: 0. The germline V gene encodes CDR1 MGHDK and CDR2 SYGVNS. The CDR3 runs 14 residues from the cysteine to the phenylalanine. Only the CDR3 portion is preserved as DNA: 42 bases, with reading frame beginning at the first base.